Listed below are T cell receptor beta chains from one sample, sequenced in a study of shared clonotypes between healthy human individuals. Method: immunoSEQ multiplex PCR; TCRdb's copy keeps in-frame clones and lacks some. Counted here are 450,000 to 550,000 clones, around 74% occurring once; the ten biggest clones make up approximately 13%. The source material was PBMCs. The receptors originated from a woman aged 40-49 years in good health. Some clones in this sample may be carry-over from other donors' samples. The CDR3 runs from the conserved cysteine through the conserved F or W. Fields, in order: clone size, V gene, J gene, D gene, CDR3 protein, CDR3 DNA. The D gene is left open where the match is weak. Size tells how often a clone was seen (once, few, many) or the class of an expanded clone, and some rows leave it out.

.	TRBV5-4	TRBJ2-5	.	CASSLDPGARETQYF	TGTGCCAGCAGCTTAGATCCGGGGGCTCGTGAGACCCAGTACTTC
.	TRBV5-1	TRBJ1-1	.	CASSLGQVNTEAFF	TGCGCCAGCAGCTTAGGCCAGGTGAACACTGAAGCTTTCTTT
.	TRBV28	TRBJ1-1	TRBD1	CASRSRDRGAFF	TGTGCCAGCAGATCACGGGACAGGGGGGCTTTCTTT
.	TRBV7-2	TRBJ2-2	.	CASSLLSNTGELFF	TGTGCCAGCAGCTTATTGTCGAACACCGGGGAGCTGTTTTTT
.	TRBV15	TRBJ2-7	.	CATSRDPAGSYEQYF	TGTGCCACCAGCAGAGATCCTGCAGGGTCGTACGAGCAGTACTTC
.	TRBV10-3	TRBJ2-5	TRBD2	CAISRAGGKETQYF	TGTGCCATCAGCCGAGCGGGAGGAAAAGAGACCCAGTACTTC
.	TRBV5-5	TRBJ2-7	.	CASTPDNYEQYF	TGTGCCAGCACGCCGGACAACTACGAGCAGTACTTC
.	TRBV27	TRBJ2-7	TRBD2	CASNRIAGTRYEQYF	TGTGCCAGCAATCGGATAGCGGGAACCCGCTACGAGCAGTACTTC
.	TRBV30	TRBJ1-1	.	CAWSLAVSTEAFF	TGTGCCTGGAGTTTGGCAGTTAGCACTGAAGCTTTCTTT
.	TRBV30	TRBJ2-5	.	CAWSPWTAKETQYF	TGTGCCTGGAGCCCCTGGACAGCAAAAGAGACCCAGTACTTC
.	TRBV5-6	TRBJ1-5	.	CASSFEGGNQPQHF	TGTGCCAGCAGCTTTGAGGGAGGCAATCAGCCCCAGCATTTT
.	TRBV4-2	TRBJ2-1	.	CASSQDGGDPDYNEQFF	TGTGCCAGCAGCCAAGATGGTGGGGACCCAGACTACAATGAGCAGTTCTTC
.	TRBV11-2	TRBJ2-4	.	CASTTAVMRDKNIQYF	TGTGCCAGCACGACTGCGGTTATGCGAGACAAAAACATTCAGTACTTC
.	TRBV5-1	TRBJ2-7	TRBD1	CASSLGPETGVYEQYF	TGCGCCAGCAGCTTGGGTCCGGAGACAGGGGTCTACGAGCAGTACTTC
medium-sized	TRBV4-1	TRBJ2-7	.	CASSPTRTSYEQYF	TGCGCCAGCAGCCCGACACGAACTTCCTACGAGCAGTACTTC
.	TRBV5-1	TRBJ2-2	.	CASSLVGYGTGELFF	TGCGCCAGCAGCTTGGTTGGTTATGGCACCGGGGAGCTGTTTTTT
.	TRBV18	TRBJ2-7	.	CASSPLLGEQYF	TGTGCCAGCTCACCTCTTTTGGGGGAGCAGTACTTC
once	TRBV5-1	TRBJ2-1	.	CASSLDYNEQFF	TGCGCCAGCAGCTTAGACTACAATGAGCAGTTCTTC
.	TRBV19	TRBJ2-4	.	CASSIMAVAKNIQYF	TGTGCCAGTAGTATAATGGCAGTAGCCAAAAACATTCAGTACTTC
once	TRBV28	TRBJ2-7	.	CASSSRTTYEQYF	TGTGCCAGCAGTTCGCGTACAACCTACGAGCAGTACTTC
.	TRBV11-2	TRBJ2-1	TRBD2	CASSWVAGRGEQFF	TGTGCCAGCAGCTGGGTTGCAGGGAGGGGTGAGCAGTTCTTC
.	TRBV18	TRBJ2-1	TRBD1	CASSPAGTGGLREQFF	TGTGCCAGCTCACCCGCCGGGACAGGGGGCTTAAGAGAGCAGTTCTTC
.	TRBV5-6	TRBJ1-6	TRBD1	CASSMRQGDSPLHF	TGTGCCAGCAGCATGCGACAGGGGGATTCACCCCTCCACTTT
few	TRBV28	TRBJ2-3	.	CASSLVDTQYF	TGTGCCAGCAGCCTGGTGGATACGCAGTATTTT
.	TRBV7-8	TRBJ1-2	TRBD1	CASSRGQGRNGYTF	TGTGCCAGCAGCAGAGGACAGGGCCGTAATGGCTACACCTTC
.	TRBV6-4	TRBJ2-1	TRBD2	CASSPGTSAINEQFF	TGTGCCAGCAGCCCCGGGACTAGCGCTATCAATGAGCAGTTCTTC
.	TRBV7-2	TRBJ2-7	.	CASRSDGTYEQYF	TGTGCCAGCAGATCCGACGGTACCTACGAGCAGTACTTC
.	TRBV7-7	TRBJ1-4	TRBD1	CASSLVVQGELFF	TGTGCCAGCAGCTTAGTGGTACAGGGGGAACTGTTTTTT
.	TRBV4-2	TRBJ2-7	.	CASSQDQGGPYEQYF	TGTGCCAGCAGCCAAGATCAAGGCGGCCCCTACGAGCAGTACTTC
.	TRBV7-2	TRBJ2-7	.	CASSLDPQVYEQYF	TGTGCCAGCAGCTTAGATCCCCAGGTCTACGAGCAGTACTTC
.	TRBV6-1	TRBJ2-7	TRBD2	CASTRLAGSYEQYF	TGTGCCAGCACCAGACTAGCGGGGTCCTACGAGCAGTACTTC
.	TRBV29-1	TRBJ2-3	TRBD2	CSVDLRTSGWGGDTQYF	TGCAGCGTTGATCTGAGGACTAGCGGTTGGGGGGGGGATACGCAGTATTTT
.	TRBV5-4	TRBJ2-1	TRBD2	CASSLGSGTYNEQFF	TGTGCCAGCAGCTTGGGTAGCGGGACCTACAATGAGCAGTTCTTC
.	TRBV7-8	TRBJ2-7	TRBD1	CASSLPFQGQGRYEQYF	TGTGCCAGCAGCCTTCCTTTCCAGGGACAGGGTCGGTACGAGCAGTACTTC
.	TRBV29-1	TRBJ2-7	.	CSVAGTVVYEQYF	TGCAGCGTCGCCGGGACGGTGGTCTACGAGCAGTACTTC
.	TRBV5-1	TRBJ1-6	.	CASSLEQGRSPLHF	TGCGCCAGCAGCTTGGAACAGGGAAGATCACCCCTCCACTTT
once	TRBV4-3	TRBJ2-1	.	CASSLGRYNEQFF	TGCGCCAGCAGCCTCGGGCGGTACAATGAGCAGTTCTTC
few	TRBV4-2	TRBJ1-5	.	CASSQSGNQPQHF	TGTGCCAGCAGCCAGTCGGGGAATCAGCCCCAGCATTTT
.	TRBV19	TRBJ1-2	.	CASKGSTVTMRYTF	TGTGCCAGTAAGGGATCGACAGTAACTATGCGCTACACCTTC
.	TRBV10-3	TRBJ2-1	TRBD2	CAISAQAGGEGEQFF	TGTGCCATCAGTGCTCAAGCGGGAGGTGAAGGGGAGCAGTTCTTC
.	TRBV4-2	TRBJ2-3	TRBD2	CASSQGSGGGTDTQYF	TGTGCCAGCAGCCAAGGGTCTGGGGGAGGGACAGATACGCAGTATTTT